This T cell receptor (beta chain) originates from a study of shared clonotypes between healthy human individuals. In the study overall: Those who served as donors were a couple of women and three men between the ages of 18 and 49. Donors had three CD4 naive, three CD4 memory, two CD8 naive and one CD8 memory plate apiece.

Authors' methods: Junction-only sequences without quality scores were provided by ImmunoSEQ, so filtering was different. The assay was immunoSEQ multiplex PCR, and TCRdb's table has in-frame clones only and misses some. From that table come the V and J calls and clone size; the DNA was used to work out D and trimming. Here the sample spans some 1 million clones, about 75% being singletons. Trimming cost V 0 bases and J 8 bases; bases outside gene matches: 4. The germline V gene has CDR1 LGHNA and CDR2 YNFKEQ. The CDR3 contains 14 residues. As to this clone: Its antigen is undetermined.

Overall study findings and caveats: The represented genetic and exposure-history diversity was limited by the small number of donors.

What was sequenced was memory CD4+ T cells sorted from blood. Subset: CD45RA-negative fraction. The TCR originated in a man between 18 and 35 years old in good health. The chain employs TRBV4-2 and TRBJ2-1; 7 nucleotides align to TRBD2. The CDR3 protein is CASSQDAGRDEQFF. The CDR3 DNA reads as TGTGCCAGCAGCCAAGACGCAGGGAGGGATGAGCAGTTCTTC.